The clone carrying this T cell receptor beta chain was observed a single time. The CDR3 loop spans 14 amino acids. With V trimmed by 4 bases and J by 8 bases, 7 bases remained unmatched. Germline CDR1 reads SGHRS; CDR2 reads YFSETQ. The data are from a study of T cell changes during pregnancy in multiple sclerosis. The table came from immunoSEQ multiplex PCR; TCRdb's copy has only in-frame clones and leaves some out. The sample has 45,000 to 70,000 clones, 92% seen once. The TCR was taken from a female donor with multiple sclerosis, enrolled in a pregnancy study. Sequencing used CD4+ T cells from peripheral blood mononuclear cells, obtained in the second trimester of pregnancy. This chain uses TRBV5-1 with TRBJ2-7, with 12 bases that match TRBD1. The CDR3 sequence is CASSPGQGAHQQYF. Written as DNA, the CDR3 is TGCGCCAGCAGCCCGGGACAGGGGGCGCATCAGCAGTACTTC. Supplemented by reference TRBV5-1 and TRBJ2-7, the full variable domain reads KAGVTQTPRYLIKTRGQQVTLSCSPISGHRSVSWYQQTPGQGLQFLFEYFSETQRNKGNFPGRFSGRQFSNSRSEMNVSTLELGDSALYLCASSPGQGAHQQYFGPGTRLTVT.